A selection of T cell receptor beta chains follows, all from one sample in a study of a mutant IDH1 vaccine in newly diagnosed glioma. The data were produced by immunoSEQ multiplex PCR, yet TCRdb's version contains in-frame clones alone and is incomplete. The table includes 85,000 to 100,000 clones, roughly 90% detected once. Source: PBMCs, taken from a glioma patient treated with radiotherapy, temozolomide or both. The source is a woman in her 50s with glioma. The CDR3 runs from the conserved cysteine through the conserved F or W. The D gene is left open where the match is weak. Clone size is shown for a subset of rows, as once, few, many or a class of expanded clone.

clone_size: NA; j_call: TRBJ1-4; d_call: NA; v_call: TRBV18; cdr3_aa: CASSLYSGHNEKLFF; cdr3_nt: TGTGCCAGCTCACTTTATTCGGGACATAATGAAAAACTGTTTTTT
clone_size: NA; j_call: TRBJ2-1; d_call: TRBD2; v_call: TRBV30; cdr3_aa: CAWRHSGGAYNEQFF; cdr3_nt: TGTGCCTGGAGGCATAGCGGGGGGGCCTACAATGAGCAGTTCTTC
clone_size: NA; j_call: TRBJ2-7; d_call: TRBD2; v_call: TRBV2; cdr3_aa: CASKRLAGEDEQYF; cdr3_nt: TGTGCCAGCAAACGACTAGCGGGAGAGGACGAGCAGTACTTC
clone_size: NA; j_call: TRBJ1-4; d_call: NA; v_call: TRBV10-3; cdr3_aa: CAISPTGGEKLFF; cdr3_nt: TGTGCCATCAGCCCTACAGGTGGCGAAAAACTGTTTTTT
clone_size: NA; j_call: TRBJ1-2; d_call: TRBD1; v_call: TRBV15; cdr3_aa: CATSGGPGQGQEGYTF; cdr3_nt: TGTGCCACCAGCGGGGGCCCAGGACAGGGACAGGAGGGCTACACCTTC
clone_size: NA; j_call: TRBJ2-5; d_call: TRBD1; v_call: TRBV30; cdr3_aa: CAWLSGTVKETQYF; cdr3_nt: TGTGCCTGGTTGTCCGGGACAGTAAAAGAGACCCAGTACTTC
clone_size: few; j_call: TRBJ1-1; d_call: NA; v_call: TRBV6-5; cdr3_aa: CASSYSREVGEAFF; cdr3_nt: TGTGCCAGCAGTTACTCGAGGGAAGTGGGTGAAGCTTTCTTT
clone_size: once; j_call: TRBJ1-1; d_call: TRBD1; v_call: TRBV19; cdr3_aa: CASSLQGARTEAFF; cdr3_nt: TGTGCCAGTAGTTTACAGGGGGCGCGGACTGAAGCTTTCTTT
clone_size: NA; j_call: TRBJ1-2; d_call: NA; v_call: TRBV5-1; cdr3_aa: CASTPGTGLGSYGYTF; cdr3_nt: TGCGCCAGCACTCCAGGGACGGGGCTGGGAAGCTATGGCTACACCTTC
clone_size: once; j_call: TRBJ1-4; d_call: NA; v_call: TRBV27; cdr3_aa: CASSKKVSSQHATNEKLFF; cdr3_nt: TGTGCCAGCAGCAAGAAGGTCTCATCCCAACATGCAACTAATGAAAAACTGTTTTTT
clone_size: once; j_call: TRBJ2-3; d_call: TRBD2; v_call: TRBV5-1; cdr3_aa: CASSPGLAGGPAVDTQYF; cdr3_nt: TGCGCCAGCAGCCCCGGACTAGCGGGAGGGCCAGCTGTAGATACGCAGTATTTT
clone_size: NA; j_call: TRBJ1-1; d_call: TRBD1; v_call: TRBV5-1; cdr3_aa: CASSTRQGRTEAFF; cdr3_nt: TGCGCCAGCAGCACGCGACAGGGTCGGACTGAAGCTTTCTTT
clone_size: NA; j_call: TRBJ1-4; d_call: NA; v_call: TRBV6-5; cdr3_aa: CASSSPGTTNEKLFF; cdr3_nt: TGTGCCAGCAGTTCGCCCGGGACAACTAATGAAAAACTGTTTTTT
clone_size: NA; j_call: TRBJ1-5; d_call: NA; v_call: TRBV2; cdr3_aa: CAQGVESNQPQHF; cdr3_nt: TGTGCCCAAGGGGTGGAGAGCAATCAGCCCCAGCATTTT
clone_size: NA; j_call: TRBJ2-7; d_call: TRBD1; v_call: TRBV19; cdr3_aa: CASSIDPGTGVWDEQYF; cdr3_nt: TGTGCCAGTAGTATTGACCCGGGGACAGGCGTCTGGGACGAGCAGTACTTC
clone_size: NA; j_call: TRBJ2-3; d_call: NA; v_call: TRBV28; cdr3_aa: CASGPLASVRDTQYF; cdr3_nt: TGTGCCAGCGGACCGTTGGCGTCAGTTAGGGATACGCAGTATTTT
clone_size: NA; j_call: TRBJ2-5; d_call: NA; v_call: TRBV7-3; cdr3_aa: CASSLYGGLETQYF; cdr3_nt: TGTGCCAGCAGCTTATACGGGGGCTTGGAGACCCAGTACTTC
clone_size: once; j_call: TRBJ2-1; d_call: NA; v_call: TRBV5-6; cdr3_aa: CASSLDSGGAYNEQFF; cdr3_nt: TGTGCCAGCAGCTTGGACTCAGGGGGGGCCTACAATGAGCAGTTCTTC
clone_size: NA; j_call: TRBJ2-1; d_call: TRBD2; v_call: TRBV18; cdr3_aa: CASSPRREGLPEQFF; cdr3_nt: TGTGCCAGCTCACCAAGGCGGGAGGGCCTCCCTGAGCAGTTCTTC
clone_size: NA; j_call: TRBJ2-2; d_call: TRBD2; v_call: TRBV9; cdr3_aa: CASSVLGGSNTGELFF; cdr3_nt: TGTGCCAGCAGCGTATTGGGCGGGAGTAACACCGGGGAGCTGTTTTTT
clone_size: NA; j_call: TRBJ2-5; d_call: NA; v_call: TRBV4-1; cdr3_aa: CASSQALLVQETQYF; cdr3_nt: TGCGCCAGCAGCCAAGCCCTACTAGTACAAGAGACCCAGTACTTC
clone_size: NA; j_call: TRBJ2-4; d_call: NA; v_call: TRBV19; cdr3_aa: CASSMGENIQYF; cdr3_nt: TGTGCCAGTAGTATGGGAGAAAACATTCAGTACTTC
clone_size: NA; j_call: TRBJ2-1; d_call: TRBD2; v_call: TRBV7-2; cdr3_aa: CASSLGGRAVLDEQFF; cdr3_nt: TGTGCCAGCAGCTTAGGCGGGAGGGCCGTTCTTGATGAGCAGTTCTTC
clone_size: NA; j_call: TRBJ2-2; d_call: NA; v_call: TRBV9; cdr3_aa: CASSVTRNTGELFF; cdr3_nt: TGTGCCAGCAGCGTAACTAGAAACACCGGGGAGCTGTTTTTT
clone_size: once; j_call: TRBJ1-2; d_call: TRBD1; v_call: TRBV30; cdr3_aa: CASTTGTYGYTF; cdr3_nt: TGTGCCTCGACGACAGGGACCTATGGCTACACCTTC
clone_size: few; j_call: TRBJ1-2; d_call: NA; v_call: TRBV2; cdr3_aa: CASSESVYYGYTF; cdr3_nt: TGTGCCAGCAGTGAAAGCGTGTACTATGGCTACACCTTC
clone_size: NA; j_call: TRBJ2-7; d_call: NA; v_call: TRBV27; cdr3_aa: CASRSRGGGLAYSPQQYF; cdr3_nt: TGTGCCAGCCGCTCGAGAGGGGGAGGGCTCGCCTACTCCCCGCAGCAGTACTTC
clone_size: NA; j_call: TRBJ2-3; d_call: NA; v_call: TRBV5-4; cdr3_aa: CASSSGEGGDTQYF; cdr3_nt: TGTGCCAGCAGCTCCGGGGAGGGGGGCGATACGCAGTATTTT
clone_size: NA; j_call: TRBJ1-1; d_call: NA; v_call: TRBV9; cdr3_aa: CASSVVRTAPAFF; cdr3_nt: TGTGCCAGCAGCGTAGTTAGGACCGCTCCGGCTTTCTTT
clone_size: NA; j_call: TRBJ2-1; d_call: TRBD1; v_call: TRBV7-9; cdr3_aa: CASSLAYPGQGVQFF; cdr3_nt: TGTGCCAGCAGCTTAGCTTATCCGGGACAGGGGGTGCAGTTCTTC
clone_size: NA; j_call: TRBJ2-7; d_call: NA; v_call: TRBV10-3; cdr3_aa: CAISAGVDAYEQYF; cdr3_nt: TGTGCCATCAGTGCGGGGGTTGATGCCTACGAGCAGTACTTC
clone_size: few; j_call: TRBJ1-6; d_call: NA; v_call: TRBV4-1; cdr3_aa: CARWCSPLHF; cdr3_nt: TGCGCCAGGTGGTGTTCACCCCTCCACTTT
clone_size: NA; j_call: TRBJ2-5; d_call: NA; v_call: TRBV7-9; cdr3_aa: CASSLPLETRGTQYF; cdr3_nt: TGTGCCAGCAGCTTGCCCCTGGAGACGAGGGGGACCCAGTACTTC
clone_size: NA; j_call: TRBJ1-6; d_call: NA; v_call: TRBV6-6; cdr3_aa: CASSYRVAYNSPLHF; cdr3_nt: TGTGCCAGCAGTTACCGGGTCGCCTATAATTCACCCCTCCACTTT
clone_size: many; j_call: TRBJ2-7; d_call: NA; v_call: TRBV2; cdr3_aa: CASLFTSPSHEQYF; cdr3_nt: TGTGCCAGCCTGTTTACTAGCCCCAGCCACGAGCAGTACTTC
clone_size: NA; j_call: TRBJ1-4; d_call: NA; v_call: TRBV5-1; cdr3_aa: CASSLYSKEKLFF; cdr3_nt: TGCGCCAGCAGCCTATACAGTAAAGAAAAACTGTTTTTT
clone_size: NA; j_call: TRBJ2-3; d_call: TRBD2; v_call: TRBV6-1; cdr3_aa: CASSDGSGRAKDTQYF; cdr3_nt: TGTGCCAGCAGTGACGGGAGCGGGAGGGCCAAGGATACGCAGTATTTT
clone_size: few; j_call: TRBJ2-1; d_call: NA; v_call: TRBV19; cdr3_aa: CASSLTRLYAQFF; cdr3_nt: TGTGCCAGTAGCCTGACTAGACTATATGCGCAGTTCTTC
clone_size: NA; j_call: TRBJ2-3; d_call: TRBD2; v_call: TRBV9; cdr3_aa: CASSVGSLAGPDTQYF; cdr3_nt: TGTGCCAGCAGCGTAGGGTCACTAGCGGGACCAGATACGCAGTATTTT
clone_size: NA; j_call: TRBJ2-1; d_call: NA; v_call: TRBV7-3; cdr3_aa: CASSFWAGSYNEQFF; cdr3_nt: TGTGCCAGCAGCTTCTGGGCGGGCTCCTACAATGAGCAGTTCTTC
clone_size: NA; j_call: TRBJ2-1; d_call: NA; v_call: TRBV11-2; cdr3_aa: CASSFRGNYNEQFF; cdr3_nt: TGTGCCAGCAGCTTCCGAGGGAACTACAATGAGCAGTTCTTC
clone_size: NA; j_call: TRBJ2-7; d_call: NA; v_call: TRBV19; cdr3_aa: CASSTSLGAPGYEQYF; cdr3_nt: TGTGCCAGTAGTACCTCCCTAGGGGCGCCGGGTTACGAGCAGTACTTC
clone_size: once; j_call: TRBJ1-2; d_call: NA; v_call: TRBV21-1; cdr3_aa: CASSKETGGYGYTF; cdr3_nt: TGTGCCAGCAGCAAAGAGACAGGGGGCTATGGCTACACCTTC
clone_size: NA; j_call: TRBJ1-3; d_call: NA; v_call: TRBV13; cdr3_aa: CASSFPSQDSGNTIYF; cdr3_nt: TGTGCCAGCAGCTTCCCGTCACAAGACTCTGGAAACACCATATATTTT
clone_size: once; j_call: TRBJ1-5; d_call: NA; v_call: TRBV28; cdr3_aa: CASSPGGGNQPQHF; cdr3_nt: TGTGCCAGCAGCCCTGGGGGGGGAAATCAGCCCCAGCATTTT
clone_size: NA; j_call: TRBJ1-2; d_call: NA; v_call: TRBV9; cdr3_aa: CASSVAGGLLNYGYTF; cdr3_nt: TGTGCCAGCAGCGTAGCCGGGGGGCTCCTCAACTATGGCTACACCTTC
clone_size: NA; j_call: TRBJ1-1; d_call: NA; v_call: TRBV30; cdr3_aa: CAWSVYITNTEAFF; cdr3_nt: TGTGCCTGGAGTGTTTACATAACGAACACTGAAGCTTTCTTT
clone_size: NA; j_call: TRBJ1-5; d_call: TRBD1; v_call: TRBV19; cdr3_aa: CASSIFGQASNQPQHF; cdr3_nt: TGTGCCAGTAGTATCTTTGGACAGGCTTCGAATCAGCCCCAGCATTTT
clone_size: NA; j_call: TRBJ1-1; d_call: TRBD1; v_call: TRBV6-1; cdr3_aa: CASRSVQGAPTEAFF; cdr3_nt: TGTGCCAGCAGGAGCGTCCAGGGGGCGCCCACTGAAGCTTTCTTT
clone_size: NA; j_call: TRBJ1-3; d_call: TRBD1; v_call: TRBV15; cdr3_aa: CATSRDRGQGTGNTIYF; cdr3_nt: TGTGCCACCAGCAGAGATCGCGGACAGGGAACTGGAAACACCATATATTTT
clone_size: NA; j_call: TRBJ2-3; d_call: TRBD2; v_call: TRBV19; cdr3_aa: CASSIPGLAGVNADTQYF; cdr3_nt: TGTGCCAGTAGTATACCGGGGCTAGCGGGAGTAAACGCAGATACGCAGTATTTT
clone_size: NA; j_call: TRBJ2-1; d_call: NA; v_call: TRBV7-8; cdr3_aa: CASSLVPNKRSYNEQFF; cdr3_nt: TGTGCCAGCAGCTTAGTCCCGAATAAACGCTCCTACAATGAGCAGTTCTTC